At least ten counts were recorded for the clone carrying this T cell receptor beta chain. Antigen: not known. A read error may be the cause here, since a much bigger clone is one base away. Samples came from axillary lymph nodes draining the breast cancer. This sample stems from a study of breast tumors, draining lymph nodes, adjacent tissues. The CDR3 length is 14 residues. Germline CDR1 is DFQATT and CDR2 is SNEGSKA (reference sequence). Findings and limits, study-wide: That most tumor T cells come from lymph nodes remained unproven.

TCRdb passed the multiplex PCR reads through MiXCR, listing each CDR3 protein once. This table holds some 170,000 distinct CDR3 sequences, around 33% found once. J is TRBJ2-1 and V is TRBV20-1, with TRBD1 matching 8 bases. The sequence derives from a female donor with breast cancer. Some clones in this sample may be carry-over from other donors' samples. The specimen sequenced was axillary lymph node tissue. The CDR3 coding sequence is TGCAGTGCTAGGGACAGGGCATCCTACACTGAGCAGTTCTTC. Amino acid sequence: CSARDRASYTEQFF.